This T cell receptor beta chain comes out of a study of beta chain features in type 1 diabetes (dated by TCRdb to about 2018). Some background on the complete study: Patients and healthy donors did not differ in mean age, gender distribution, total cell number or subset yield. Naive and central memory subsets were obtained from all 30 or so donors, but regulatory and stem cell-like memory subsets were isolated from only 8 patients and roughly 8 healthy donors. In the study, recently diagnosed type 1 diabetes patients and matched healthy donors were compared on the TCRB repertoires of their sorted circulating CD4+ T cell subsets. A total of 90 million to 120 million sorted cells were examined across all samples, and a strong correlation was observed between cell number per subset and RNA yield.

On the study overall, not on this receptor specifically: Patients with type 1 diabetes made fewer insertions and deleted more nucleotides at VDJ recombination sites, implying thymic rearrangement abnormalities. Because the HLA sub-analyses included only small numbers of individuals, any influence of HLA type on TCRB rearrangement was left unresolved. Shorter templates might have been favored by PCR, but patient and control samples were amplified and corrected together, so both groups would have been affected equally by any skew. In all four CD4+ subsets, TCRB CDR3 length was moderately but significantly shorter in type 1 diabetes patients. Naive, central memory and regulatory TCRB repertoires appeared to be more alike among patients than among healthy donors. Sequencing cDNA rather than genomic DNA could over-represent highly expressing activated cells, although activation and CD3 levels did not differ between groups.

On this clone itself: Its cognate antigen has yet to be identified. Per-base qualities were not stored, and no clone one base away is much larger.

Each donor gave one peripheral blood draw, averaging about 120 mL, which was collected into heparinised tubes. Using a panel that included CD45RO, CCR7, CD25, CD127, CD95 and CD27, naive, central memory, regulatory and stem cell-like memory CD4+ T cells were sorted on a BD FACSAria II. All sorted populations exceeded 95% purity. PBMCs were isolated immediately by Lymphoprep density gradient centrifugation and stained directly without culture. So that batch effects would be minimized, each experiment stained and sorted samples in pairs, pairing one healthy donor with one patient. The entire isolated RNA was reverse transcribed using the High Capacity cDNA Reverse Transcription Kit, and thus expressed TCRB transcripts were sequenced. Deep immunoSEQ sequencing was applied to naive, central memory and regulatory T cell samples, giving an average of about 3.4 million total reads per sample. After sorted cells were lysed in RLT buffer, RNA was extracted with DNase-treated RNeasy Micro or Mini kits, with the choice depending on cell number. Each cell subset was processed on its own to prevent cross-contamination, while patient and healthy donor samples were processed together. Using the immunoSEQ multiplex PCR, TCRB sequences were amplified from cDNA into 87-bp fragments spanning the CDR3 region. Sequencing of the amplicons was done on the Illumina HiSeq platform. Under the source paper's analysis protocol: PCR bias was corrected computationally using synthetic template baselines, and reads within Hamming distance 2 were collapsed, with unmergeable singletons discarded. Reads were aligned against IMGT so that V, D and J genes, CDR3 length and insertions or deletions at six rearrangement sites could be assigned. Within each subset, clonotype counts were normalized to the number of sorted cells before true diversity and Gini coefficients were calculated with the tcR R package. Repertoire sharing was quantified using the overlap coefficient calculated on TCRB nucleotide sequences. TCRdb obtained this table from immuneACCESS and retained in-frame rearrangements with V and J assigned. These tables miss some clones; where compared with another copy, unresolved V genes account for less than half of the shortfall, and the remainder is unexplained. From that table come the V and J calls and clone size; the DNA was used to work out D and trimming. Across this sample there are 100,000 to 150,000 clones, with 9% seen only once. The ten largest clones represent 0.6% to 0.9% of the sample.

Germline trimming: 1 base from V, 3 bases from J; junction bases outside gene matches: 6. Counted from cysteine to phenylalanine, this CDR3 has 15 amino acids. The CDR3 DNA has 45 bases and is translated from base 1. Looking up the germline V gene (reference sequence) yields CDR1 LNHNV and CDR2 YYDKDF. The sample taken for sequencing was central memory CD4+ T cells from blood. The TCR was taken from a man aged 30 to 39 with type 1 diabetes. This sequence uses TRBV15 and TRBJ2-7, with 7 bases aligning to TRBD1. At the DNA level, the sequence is TGTGCCACCAGCAGAGGGGACAGCGTGAGCTACGAGCAGTACTTC. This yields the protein CATSRGDSVSYEQYF.